A selection of T cell receptor beta chains follows, all from one sample in a study of blood T cell repertoires in COVID-19. The method was immunoSEQ multiplex PCR; TCRdb's version includes in-frame clones alone and lacks a portion of them. The sample includes approximately 300,000 clones, 70% to 90% of them seen just once. Source material: PBMCs or T cells enriched from blood (not recorded which). The receptor source for this set is a woman aged 25 to 39 who had recovered from COVID-19. CDR3s leave out the opening cysteine and the closing phenylalanine or tryptophan. The order of the fields is CDR3 protein, V gene, CDR3 length, J gene.

ASSVVDRGGEQY,TRBV9,12,TRBJ2-7
AWSVLRVDSPLH,TRBV30,12,TRBJ1-6
ATARGELYEQY,TRBV6-5,11,TRBJ2-7
ASIQGTIGGNEQF,TRBV7-9,13,TRBJ2-1
ATSSDRGGTQY,TRBV15,11,TRBJ2-3
ASSFRTGGYGYT,TRBV27,12,TRBJ1-2
ATGVGPYEQY,TRBV27,10,TRBJ2-7
ASSHPGGDGETQY,TRBV5-4,13,TRBJ2-5
ASALDGTAYNEQF,TRBV4-1,13,TRBJ2-1
ASSQENREGLENIQY,TRBV3-1/TRBV3-2,15,TRBJ2-4
AISRGGNEQF,TRBV10-3,10,TRBJ2-1
ASSDPDQGERNSPLH,TRBV6-4,15,TRBJ1-6
ATSRDRVENYEQY,TRBV15,13,TRBJ2-7
AITGDILNTGELF,TRBV10-3,13,TRBJ2-2
ASSHPYEKLF,TRBV4-1,10,TRBJ1-4
ASSRAGQGHKNEQY,TRBV7-9,14,TRBJ2-7
ASSRQASYEQY,TRBV6-6,11,TRBJ2-7
ASSLVLGGNGELF,TRBV5-1,13,TRBJ2-2
ASSKSTGQGGTGELF,TRBV5-4,15,TRBJ2-2
ASRTTGGRLQY,TRBV27,11,TRBJ2-7
ASSLAAGEAF,TRBV28,10,TRBJ1-1
ASGPARGTTFSGNTIY,TRBV6-4,16,TRBJ1-3
ASSQTGYLQSYEQY,TRBV7-9,14,TRBJ2-7
AISARENTGELF,TRBV10-3,12,TRBJ2-2
ASSIEASGRSQF,TRBV19,12,TRBJ2-1
ASSLLPVPGTRGVNYGYT,TRBV9,18,TRBJ1-2
ASSWGRGTYGYT,TRBV5-6,12,TRBJ1-2
SVVMWGLSYEQY,TRBV29-1,12,TRBJ2-7
ASSSLWRGGPTEAF,TRBV19,14,TRBJ1-1
ASVADSYNSPLH,TRBV19,12,TRBJ1-6
ASRALRGRMAKNIQY,TRBV19,15,TRBJ2-4
ASSSSAVSFGKPQH,TRBV27,14,TRBJ1-5
ASSQDLRGLETQY,TRBV4-1,13,TRBJ2-5
ASSPDRGNYGYT,TRBV27,12,TRBJ1-2
ASSSLGTSGQETQY,TRBV5-1,14,TRBJ2-5
ASSQGQDLSYEQY,TRBV4-1,13,TRBJ2-7
ASSLRRGNEKLF,TRBV5-1,12,TRBJ1-4
AISESLHYGYT,TRBV10-3,11,TRBJ1-2
ASSPTGQGMLTQY,TRBV18,13,TRBJ2-5
ASSLGQGNQPQH,TRBV7-6,12,TRBJ1-5
ASGTGLSTDTQY,TRBV12-5,12,TRBJ2-3
ASSVLGQGKGYT,TRBV9,12,TRBJ1-2
AWSVMSSGEETQY,TRBV30,13,TRBJ2-5
ASSLARTGTGYTGELF,TRBV5-4,16,TRBJ2-2
ASSQVQGKDGYT,TRBV3-1/TRBV3-2,12,TRBJ1-2
AWSVGRTPNQPQH,TRBV30,13,TRBJ1-5
ASSPHSTGELF,TRBV28,11,TRBJ2-2
AWRTSGVDTQY,TRBV30,11,TRBJ2-3
ATSRVWTGNTEAF,TRBV15,13,TRBJ1-1
ASSKQGGYQPQH,TRBV28,12,TRBJ1-5
AWRGKRGRRSYEQY,TRBV30,14,TRBJ2-7